The rows below give T cell receptor beta chains drawn from one sample of a study of OX40 agonist ivuxolimab in advanced cancers. Profiled with immunoSEQ multiplex PCR; TCRdb holds only in-frame clones, not every one. The sample records 70,000 or so clones, roughly nine tenths being singletons. The sequences come from CD4+ or CD8+ T cells sorted from blood, collected in a trial of the OX40 agonist ivuxolimab. These receptor sequences come from an adult with an advanced solid tumor such as melanoma, head and neck, liver or kidney cancer. Each CDR3 is given with its conserved first and last residue. D genes are given only for firm matches. For some rows the clone size is stated as once, few or many, or as a class when expanded; others skip it.

CASSRGTELNEQFF,TGTGCCAGTAGTAGGGGCACTGAACTCAATGAGCAGTTCTTC,-,TRBJ2-1,TRBV19,-
CASSPQGITNEKLFF,TGTGCCAGCTCACCGCAGGGTATAACTAATGAAAAACTGTTTTTT,-,TRBJ1-4,TRBV18,-
CASSLGASGGTDTQYF,TGTGCCAGCAGCTTAGGGGCTAGCGGGGGAACAGATACGCAGTATTTT,TRBD2,TRBJ2-3,TRBV11-2,-
CASRDPGHPQETQYF,TGTGCCAGTAGAGACCCGGGACACCCACAAGAGACCCAGTACTTC,-,TRBJ2-5,TRBV19,-
CASSIPGVAGEQFF,TGTGCCAGTAGTATACCCGGGGTAGCGGGGGAGCAGTTCTTC,TRBD2,TRBJ2-1,TRBV19,-
CSVEDLQGEGGSYNEQFF,TGCAGCGTTGAAGATCTTCAGGGTGAGGGGGGCTCCTACAATGAGCAGTTCTTC,-,TRBJ2-1,TRBV29-1,-
CASSLPEYNEQFF,TGTGCCAGCAGCTTGCCTGAATACAATGAGCAGTTCTTC,-,TRBJ2-1,TRBV5-4,-
CASSPPGLYEQYF,TGTGCCAGCTCACCACCGGGGTTGTACGAGCAGTACTTC,-,TRBJ2-7,TRBV18,-
CASSRRTSGGEQFF,TGTGCCAGCAGCCGCAGGACTAGCGGGGGTGAGCAGTTCTTC,TRBD2,TRBJ2-1,TRBV7-8,-
CASNPLGLADNEQFF,TGTGCCAGCAACCCCTTGGGGCTAGCGGACAATGAGCAGTTCTTC,TRBD2,TRBJ2-1,TRBV7-6,once
CASSYGQFNQPQHF,TGTGCCAGCAGCTATGGACAGTTCAATCAGCCCCAGCATTTT,-,TRBJ1-5,TRBV5-6,-
CASSGGRETQYF,TGTGCCAGCAGTGGTGGGAGAGAGACCCAGTACTTC,-,TRBJ2-5,TRBV2,-
CASSKTGGSFLDQPQHF,TGTGCCAGCAGCAAAACAGGGGGGAGCTTCCTGGATCAGCCCCAGCATTTT,-,TRBJ1-5,TRBV21-1,-
CASSLDPQREKLFF,TGTGCCAGCAGTTTAGACCCCCAGAGAGAAAAACTGTTTTTT,-,TRBJ1-4,TRBV28,-
CSPRPEGHEKLFF,TGCAGCCCGCGCCCTGAGGGCCATGAAAAACTGTTTTTT,-,TRBJ1-4,TRBV29-1,few
CASSSDAGELFF,TGTGCCAGCAGCTCGGACGCAGGGGAGCTGTTTTTT,-,TRBJ2-2,TRBV11-2,-
CASSSHHAYNEQFF,TGTGCCAGCAGTTCCCACCACGCCTACAATGAGCAGTTCTTC,-,TRBJ2-1,TRBV28,once
CASSQNRGQLNTEAFF,TGCGCCAGCAGCCAAAACAGGGGGCAACTTAACACTGAAGCTTTCTTT,TRBD1,TRBJ1-1,TRBV5-1,-
CASSRDRVLYEQYF,TGCGCCAGCAGCAGGGACAGGGTCCTATACGAGCAGTACTTC,TRBD1,TRBJ2-7,TRBV5-1,-
CATSRASLETGGWVSTNEKLFF,TGTGCCACCAGCAGGGCTTCCCTGGAGACAGGGGGTTGGGTTTCGACTAATGAAAAACTGTTTTTT,TRBD1,TRBJ1-4,TRBV15,-
CASSSSGTTTFF,TGTGCCAGCAGCTCGTCCGGGACGACTACTTTCTTT,-,TRBJ1-1,TRBV5-5,-
CAIPGQGAREQFF,TGTGCCATCCCGGGACAGGGGGCGCGTGAGCAGTTCTTC,TRBD1,TRBJ2-1,TRBV2,-
CASSTGQGERYGYTF,TGTGCCAGTAGTACAGGACAGGGAGAAAGGTATGGCTACACCTTC,TRBD1,TRBJ1-2,TRBV19,-
CASSSWDRPSTDTQYF,TGTGCCAGCAGCTCCTGGGACAGGCCCAGCACAGATACGCAGTATTTT,TRBD1,TRBJ2-3,TRBV7-9,-
CASRQEPGANVLTF,TGTGCCAGCAGGCAGGAACCTGGGGCCAACGTCCTGACTTTC,-,TRBJ2-6,TRBV27,-
CASSLRTGEMSPLHF,TGCGCCAGCAGCCTCCGGACAGGGGAAATGTCACCCCTCCACTTT,TRBD1,TRBJ1-6,TRBV5-1,-
CAISEVRGGSGNTIYF,TGTGCCATCAGTGAGGTTCGGGGAGGGTCTGGAAACACCATATATTTT,-,TRBJ1-3,TRBV10-3,-